Presented here are 21 T cell receptor beta chains from one specimen sequenced in a study of blood T cell repertoires in COVID-19 (dated by TCRdb to 2020 to 2022). The protocol used for the library was the immunoSEQ multiplex PCR assay. TCRdb stores this immuneACCESS table with in-frame sequences only. Part of the clones is absent; in the studies checked, under half of the shortfall reflects unresolved V genes, and no reason is known for the rest. In all, the sample holds about 140,000 clones, and approximately 78% of those were seen once. The ten biggest clones cover about 4.3% of the sample. Sequencing input: peripheral blood. These receptor sequences come from an elderly woman with acute or convalescent COVID-19.

The genes are TRBV9 and TRBJ1-2; 7 positions agree with TRBD1. The trim removed 3 bases at V and 1 base at J, leaving 3 bases unmatched. Germline CDR1 SGDLS, CDR2 YYNGEE. The CDR3 contains 14 residues. The CDR3 DNA reads as TGTGCCAGCAGCGAGGGGGACAGTAACTATGGCTACACCTTC. This codes for CASSEGDSNYGYTF.

This chain joins TRBV4-1 and TRBJ2-5; 8 bases are shared with TRBD2. Germline V lookup: CDR1 MGHRA, CDR2 YSYEKL. Trimming took 2 bases from V and 5 from J; bases not matched to a gene: 13. The CDR3 sequence is 17 residues long. CDR3 region: CASSQSNGRAVLETQYF. In DNA, the CDR3 is TGCGCCAGCAGCCAATCGAACGGGAGGGCCGTTTTGGAGACCCAGTACTTC.

The rearrangement joins TRBV30 to TRBJ1-1; no clear D gene. Per the germline V gene, CDR1 is GTSNPN and CDR2 is SVGIG (reference sequence). V was shortened by 4 bases and J by 1 base, with 13 bases between the two germline ends. The CDR3 contains 14 residues. CDR3 protein: CAWKPHQRNTEAFF. The CDR3 bases are TGTGCCTGGAAGCCCCACCAAAGGAACACTGAAGCTTTCTTT.

The rearrangement uses TRBV19 and TRBJ1-6; tentatively, D is TRBD1 (6 bases). V was pared by 7 bases and J by 7 bases, with 14 bases between. Per the germline V gene, CDR1 is LNHDA and CDR2 is SQIVND (reference sequence). This CDR3 is 14 amino acids long. The CDR3 DNA reads TGTGCCAGTACCAGGGGTCTTATCAATTCACCCCTCCACTTT. Its translation: CASTRGLINSPLHF.

The chain has TRBV11-2 and TRBJ1-3; D perhaps matches TRBD1 (6 bases). CDR3 size: 13 residues. Deletions cut 10 bases from V and 0 bases from J, with 10 bases between. The germline gives CDR1 SGHAT, CDR2 FQNNGV. CDR3 sequence reads: CATRQDSGNTIYF. The CDR3 region has the DNA TGTGCCACCCGACAGGACTCTGGAAACACCATATATTTT.

In this sample, this clone turned up a few times. The chain carries TRBV19 and TRBJ1-5; possibly TRBD1 for D (6 bases). The CDR3 spans 16 residues. V gave up 1 base and J gave up 0 bases, with 10 bases separating them. Looked up from germline, CDR1 is LNHDA and CDR2 is SQIVND (reference sequence). The CDR3 DNA follows: TGTGCCAGTAGTATAGCGAACAGGGATAGCAATCAGCCCCAGCATTTT. Translated: CASSIANRDSNQPQHF. Based on the CDR3 plus reference TRBV19 and TRBJ1-5, the full variable domain is DGGITQSPKYLFRKEGQNVTLSCEQNLNHDAMYWYRQDPGQGLRLIYYSQIVNDFQKGDIAEGYSVSREKKESFPLTVTSAQKNPTAFYLCASSIANRDSNQPQHFGDGTRLSIL.

The CDR3, as DNA: TGTGCCAGCAGCATGGGACTAGCGGCAGATACGCAGTATTTT. Amino acid sequence: CASSMGLAADTQYF. The rearrangement uses TRBV2 and TRBJ2-3, with 11 nucleotides matching TRBD2. J was trimmed by 4 bases and V by 6 bases; bases with no gene match: 3. This CDR3 is 14 amino acids long. Germline V gene sequence: CDR1 SNHLY, CDR2 FYNNEI. The variable domain in full, completed from reference TRBV2 and TRBJ2-3, reads EPEVTQTPSHQVTQMGQEVILRCVPISNHLYFYWYRQILGQKVEFLVSFYNNEISEKSEIFDDQFSVERPDGSNFTLKIRSTKLEDSAMYFCASSMGLAADTQYFGPGTRLTVL.

The chain uses TRBV13 and TRBJ2-5; 11 bases map to TRBD2. Unmatched junction bases numbered 7, after V lost 3 bases and J lost 4 bases. The CDR3 loop spans 16 amino acids. The germline CDR1 and CDR2 sequences are PRHDT and FYEKMQ (reference sequence). The CDR3 DNA reads as TGTGCCAGCAGCTTTAGCGGGAGGGCCGTGGTAGAGACCCAGTACTTC. This codes for CASSFSGRAVVETQYF.

CDR3 nucleotides: TGTGCCAGCAGCTCAACAGGGGGCGGGGAGACCCAGTACTTC. Its protein is CASSSTGGGETQYF. The genes are TRBV7-3 and TRBJ2-5, with 9 nucleotides matching TRBD1. V trimming: 4 bases; J trimming: 5 bases; junction bases outside the gene matches: 5. The length of the CDR3 is 14 residues. The V gene's germline CDR1 is SGHTA and CDR2 FQGTGA.

J is TRBJ1-2 and V is TRBV5-4, with 9 positions matching TRBD1. CDR1 and CDR2 (germline): SGHNT, YYREEE (reference sequence). The CDR3 is 16 amino acids. With V trimmed by 3 bases and J by 6 bases, 12 bases remained unmatched. Here the CDR3 DNA reads TGTGCCAGCAGCTCACAAGCGATACAGGGGGCGGATGGCTACACCTTC. Its protein is CASSSQAIQGADGYTF. Looking up the rest from reference TRBV5-4 and TRBJ1-2 gives the full variable domain: ETGVTQSPTHLIKTRGQQVTLRCSSQSGHNTVSWYQQALGQGPQFIFQYYREEENGRGNFPPRFSGLQFPNYSSELNVNALELDDSALYLCASSSQAIQGADGYTFGSGTRLTVV.

In this sample, this clone turned up a few times. The CDR3 DNA reads TGTGCCTGGAGCTGGGGGGGAAACTATGGCTACACCTTC. This gives the protein CAWSWGGNYGYTF. The chain combines TRBV30 with TRBJ1-2, with D perhaps TRBD1 (5 bases). The CDR3 runs to 13 residues. The ends were cut back, 3 bases at V and 2 bases at J, with 10 bases in the middle. CDR1 and CDR2 (germline): GTSNPN, SVGIG (reference sequence). Full variable domain (rest looked up from reference TRBV30 and TRBJ1-2): SQTIHQWPATLVQPVGSPLSLECTVEGTSNPNLYWYRQAAGRGLQLLFYSVGIGQISSEVPQNLSASRPQDRQFILSSKKLLLSDSGFYLCAWSWGGNYGYTFGSGTRLTVV.

The chain is built from TRBV25-1 and TRBJ1-1; D is unresolved. This CDR3 has 13 residues. With 0 bases removed from V and 3 bases from J, the gap between germline ends came to 5 bases. Germline V gene sequence: CDR1 MGHDK, CDR2 SYGVNS. This chain's CDR3 is CASSEYYYTEAFF. CDR3 coding DNA: TGTGCCAGCAGTGAATACTACTACACTGAAGCTTTCTTT. Full variable domain (remainder filled in from reference TRBV25-1 and TRBJ1-1): EADIYQTPRYLVIGTGKKITLECSQTMGHDKMYWYQQDPGMELHLIHYSYGVNSTEKGDLSSESTVSRIRTEHFPLTLESARPSHTSQYLCASSEYYYTEAFFGQGTRLTVV.

CDR3 sequence reads: CASSPGRKTVLSSYNEQFF. CDR3 bases: TGTGCCAGCAGCCCCGGCCGGAAGACAGTGCTTAGCTCCTACAATGAGCAGTTCTTC. This chain joins TRBV5-6 and TRBJ2-1, with D tentatively TRBD1 (5 bases). The V end lost 4 bases, the J end lost 0 bases, and 23 bases lay between the germline ends. The CDR3 length is 19 residues. In germline, CDR1 is SGHDT, CDR2 YYEEEE.

The chain joins TRBV18 to TRBJ2-7; 7 nucleotides agree with TRBD2. Germline assignment: CDR1 KGHSH and CDR2 LQKENI. V was clipped by 1 base and J by 0 bases; unmatched bases: 3. The CDR3 is 15 residues long. CDR3 residues: CASSPRRELSYEQYF. In DNA, the CDR3 is TGTGCCAGCTCACCACGGCGGGAGCTCTCCTACGAGCAGTACTTC.

The V gene is TRBV28, the J gene TRBJ2-2, with 10 bases identical to TRBD1. The V and J ends lost 5 bases and 5 bases, in that order; junction bases with no gene match: 5. The CDR3 is 15 residues long. CDR1 and CDR2 from the germline V gene are MDHEN and SYDVKM. CDR3 bases: TGTGCCAGCAGTCCCGACAGGGGGCGGACCGGGGAGCTGTTTTTT. Its protein product is CASSPDRGRTGELFF.

A few counts support this clone. The chain carries TRBV5-1 and TRBJ2-2, with a possible D match to TRBD1 (6 bases). This CDR3 contains 16 residues. Trimming stripped 0 bases from V and 0 bases from J, with 9 bases between. Looked up from germline, CDR1 is SGHRS and CDR2 is YFSETQ. The CDR3 DNA is TGCGCCAGCAGCTTGGGTACAGGGCCGAACACCGGGGAGCTGTTTTTT. Translation gives CASSLGTGPNTGELFF.

The J gene is TRBJ2-7, the V gene TRBV5-4; D may be TRBD2 (6 bases). The CDR3 extends over 14 amino acids. Germline V CDR1 and CDR2: SGHNT, YYREEE (reference sequence). V was cut by 2 bases and J by 0 bases, with 9 bases left in between. The CDR3 nucleotides are TGTGCCAGCAGCTTAGTAGCGGACTCCTACGAGCAGTACTTC. It is translated as CASSLVADSYEQYF.

The rearrangement uses TRBV5-1 and TRBJ2-5; 13 nucleotides align to TRBD2. This CDR3 comprises 15 residues. V lost 4 bases, J lost 4 bases, and 4 bases stayed unmatched. Per germline, CDR1 SGHRS and CDR2 YFSETQ. This CDR3 reads CASSGLAGARETQYF. The CDR3, as DNA: TGCGCCAGCAGCGGACTAGCGGGGGCTCGAGAGACCCAGTACTTC.

The rearrangement uses TRBV15 and TRBJ1-2, with a weak D call TRBD1 (6 bases). V was cut by 3 bases and J by 5 bases, with 10 bases left in between. Germline assignment: CDR1 LNHNV and CDR2 YYDKDF (reference sequence). The CDR3 contains 13 residues. The chain's CDR3 is CATSRGTQYGYTF. CDR3 DNA sequence: TGTGCCACCAGCAGGGGGACACAGTATGGCTACACCTTC.

This clone was recorded only once. The chain joins TRBV9 to TRBJ2-3, with D possibly matching TRBD2 (5 bases). The CDR3 totals 14 residues. CDR1 and CDR2 (germline): SGDLS, YYNGEE. Trimming stripped 4 bases from V and 0 bases from J, with 9 bases between. CDR3 DNA: TGTGCCAGCAGCCTAGGACTGAGCACAGATACGCAGTATTTT. It yields the protein CASSLGLSTDTQYF.

V gene TRBV6-1 combines with J gene TRBJ1-6; D ambiguous. This CDR3 region has 15 residues. The ends were cut back, 5 bases at V and 0 bases at J, with 8 bases in the middle. Per germline, CDR1 MNHNS and CDR2 SASEGT. As DNA, the CDR3 is TGTGCCAGCAGTCAACGTAGCTCCTATAATTCACCCCTCCACTTT. Protein: CASSQRSSYNSPLHF.